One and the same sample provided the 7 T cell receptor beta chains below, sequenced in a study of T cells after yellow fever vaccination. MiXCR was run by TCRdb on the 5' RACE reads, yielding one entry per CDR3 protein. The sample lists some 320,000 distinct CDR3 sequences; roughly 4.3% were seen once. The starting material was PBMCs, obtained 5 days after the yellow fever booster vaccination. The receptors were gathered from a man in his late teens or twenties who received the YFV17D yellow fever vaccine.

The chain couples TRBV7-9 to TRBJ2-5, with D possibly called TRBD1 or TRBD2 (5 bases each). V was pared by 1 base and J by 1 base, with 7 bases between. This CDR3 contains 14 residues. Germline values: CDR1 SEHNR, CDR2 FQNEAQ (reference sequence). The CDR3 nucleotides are TGTGCCAGCAGCTTAGATGGGGGCCAAGAGACCCAGTACTTC. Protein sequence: CASSLDGGQETQYF.

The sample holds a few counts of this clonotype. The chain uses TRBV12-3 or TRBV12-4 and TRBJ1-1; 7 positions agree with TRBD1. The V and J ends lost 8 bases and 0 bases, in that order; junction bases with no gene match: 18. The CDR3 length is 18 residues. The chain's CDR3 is CASRRDSRGLIMNTEAFF. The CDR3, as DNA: TGTGCCAGCCGCAGGGATTCGAGGGGGCTGATAATGAACACTGAAGCTTTCTTT.

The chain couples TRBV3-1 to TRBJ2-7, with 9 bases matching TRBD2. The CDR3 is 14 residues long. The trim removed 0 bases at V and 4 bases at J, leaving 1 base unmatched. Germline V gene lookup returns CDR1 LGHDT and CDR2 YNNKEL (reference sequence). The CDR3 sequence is CASSQETSGYEQYF. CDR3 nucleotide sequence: TGTGCCAGCAGCCAAGAAACTAGCGGGTACGAGCAGTACTTC.

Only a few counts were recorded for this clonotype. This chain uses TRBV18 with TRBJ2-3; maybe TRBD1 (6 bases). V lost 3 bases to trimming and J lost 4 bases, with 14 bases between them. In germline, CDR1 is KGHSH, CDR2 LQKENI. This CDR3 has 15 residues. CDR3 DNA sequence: TGTGCCAGCTCACCCCAAGGGGGTGTCGCAGATACGCAGTATTTT. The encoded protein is CASSPQGGVADTQYF.

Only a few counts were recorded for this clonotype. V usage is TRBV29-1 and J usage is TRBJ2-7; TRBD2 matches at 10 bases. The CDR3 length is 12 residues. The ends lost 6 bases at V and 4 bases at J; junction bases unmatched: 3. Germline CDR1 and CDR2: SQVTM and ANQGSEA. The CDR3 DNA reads TGCAGCGTGATAGCGGGGGGTTACGAGCAGTACTTC. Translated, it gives CSVIAGGYEQYF.

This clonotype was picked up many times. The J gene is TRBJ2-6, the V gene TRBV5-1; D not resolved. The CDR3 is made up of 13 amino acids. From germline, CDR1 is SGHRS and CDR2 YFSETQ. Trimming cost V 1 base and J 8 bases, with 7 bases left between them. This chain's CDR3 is CASSLSDPNVLTF. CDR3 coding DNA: TGCGCCAGCAGCTTGTCGGATCCCAACGTCCTGACTTTC. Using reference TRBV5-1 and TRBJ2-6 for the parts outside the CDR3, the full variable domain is KAGVTQTPRYLIKTRGQQVTLSCSPISGHRSVSWYQQTPGQGLQFLFEYFSETQRNKGNFPGRFSGRQFSNSRSEMNVSTLELGDSALYLCASSLSDPNVLTFGAGSRLTVL.

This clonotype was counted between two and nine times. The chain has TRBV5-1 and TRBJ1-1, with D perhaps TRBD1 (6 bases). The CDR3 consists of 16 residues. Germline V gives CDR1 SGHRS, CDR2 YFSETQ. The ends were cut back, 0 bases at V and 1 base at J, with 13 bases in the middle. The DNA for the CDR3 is TGCGCCAGCAGCTTGGGTGGGGGGCGAGGGAACACTGAAGCTTTCTTT. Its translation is CASSLGGGRGNTEAFF.